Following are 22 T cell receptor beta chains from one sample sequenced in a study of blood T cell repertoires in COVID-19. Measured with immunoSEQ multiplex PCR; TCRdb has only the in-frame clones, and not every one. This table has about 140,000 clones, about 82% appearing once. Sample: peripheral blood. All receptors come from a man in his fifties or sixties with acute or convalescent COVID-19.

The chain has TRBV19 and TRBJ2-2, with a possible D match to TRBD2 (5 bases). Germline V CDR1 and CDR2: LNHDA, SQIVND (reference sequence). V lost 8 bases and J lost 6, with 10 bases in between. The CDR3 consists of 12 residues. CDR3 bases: TGTGCCAGTGAACTAGAGTCCGGGGAGCTGTTTTTT. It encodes CASELESGELFF.

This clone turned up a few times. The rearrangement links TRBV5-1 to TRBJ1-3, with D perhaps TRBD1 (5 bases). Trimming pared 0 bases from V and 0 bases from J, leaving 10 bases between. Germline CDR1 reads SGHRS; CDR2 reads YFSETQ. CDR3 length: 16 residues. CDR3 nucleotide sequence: TGCGCCAGCAGCTTGGCTGACAGCAACTCTGGAAACACCATATATTTT. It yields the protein CASSLADSNSGNTIYF.

CDR3 nucleotides: TGCGCCAGCAGCTTCCGAGACAGGGAATTAAACTATGGCTACACCTTC. This translates into CASSFRDRELNYGYTF. V and J are TRBV5-1 and TRBJ1-2; 7 bases align to TRBD1. The V gene's germline CDR1 is SGHRS and CDR2 YFSETQ. This CDR3 has 16 amino acids. V shed 2 bases and J 2 bases; nucleotides not matched to a gene: 9.

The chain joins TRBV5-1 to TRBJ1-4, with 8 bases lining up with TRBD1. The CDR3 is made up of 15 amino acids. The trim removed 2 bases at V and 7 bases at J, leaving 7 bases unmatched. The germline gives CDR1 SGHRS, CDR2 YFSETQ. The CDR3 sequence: CASSFQQGEGEKLFF. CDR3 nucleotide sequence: TGCGCCAGCAGCTTCCAACAGGGGGAGGGTGAAAAACTGTTTTTT.

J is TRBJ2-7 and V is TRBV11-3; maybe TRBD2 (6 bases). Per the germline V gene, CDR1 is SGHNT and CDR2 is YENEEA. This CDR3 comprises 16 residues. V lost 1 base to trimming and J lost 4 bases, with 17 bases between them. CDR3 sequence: CASSLVLSGVIYEQYF. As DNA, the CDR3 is TGTGCCAGCAGCTTAGTTCTGTCGGGAGTCATATACGAGCAGTACTTC.

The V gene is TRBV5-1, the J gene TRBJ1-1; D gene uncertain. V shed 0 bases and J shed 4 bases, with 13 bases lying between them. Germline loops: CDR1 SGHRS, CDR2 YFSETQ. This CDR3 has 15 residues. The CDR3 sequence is CASSLVSNSLTEAFF. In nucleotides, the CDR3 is TGCGCCAGCAGCTTGGTCTCCAACAGCCTCACTGAAGCTTTCTTT.

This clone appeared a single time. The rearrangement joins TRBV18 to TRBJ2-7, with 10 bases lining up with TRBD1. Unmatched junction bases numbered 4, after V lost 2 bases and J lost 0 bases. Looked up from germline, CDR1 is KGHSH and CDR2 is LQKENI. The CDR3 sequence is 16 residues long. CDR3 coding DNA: TGTGCCAGCTCACCAACCCGGGACAGGGGCTCCTACGAGCAGTACTTC. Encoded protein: CASSPTRDRGSYEQYF.

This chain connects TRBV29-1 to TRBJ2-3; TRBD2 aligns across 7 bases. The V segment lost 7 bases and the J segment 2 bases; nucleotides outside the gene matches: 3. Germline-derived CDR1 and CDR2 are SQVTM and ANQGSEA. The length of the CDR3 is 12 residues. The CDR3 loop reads CSAGLLTDTQYF. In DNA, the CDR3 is TGCAGCGCGGGACTACTCACAGATACGCAGTATTTT.

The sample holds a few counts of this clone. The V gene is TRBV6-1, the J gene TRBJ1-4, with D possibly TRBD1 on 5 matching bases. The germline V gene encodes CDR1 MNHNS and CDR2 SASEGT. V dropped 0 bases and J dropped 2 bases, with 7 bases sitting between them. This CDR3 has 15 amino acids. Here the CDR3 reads CASSEAAGTNEKLFF. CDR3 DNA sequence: TGTGCCAGCAGTGAAGCGGCAGGGACTAATGAAAAACTGTTTTTT.

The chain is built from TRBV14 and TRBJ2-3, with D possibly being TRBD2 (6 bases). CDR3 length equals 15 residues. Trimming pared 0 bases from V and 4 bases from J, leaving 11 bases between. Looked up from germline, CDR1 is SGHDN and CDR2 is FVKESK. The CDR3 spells CASSQERLVADTQYF. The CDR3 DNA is TGTGCCAGCAGCCAAGAACGACTAGTCGCAGATACGCAGTATTTT.

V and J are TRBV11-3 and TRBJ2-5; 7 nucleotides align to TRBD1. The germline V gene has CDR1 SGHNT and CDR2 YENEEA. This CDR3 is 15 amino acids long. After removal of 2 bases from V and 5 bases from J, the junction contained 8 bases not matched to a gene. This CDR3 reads CASSLRTGEVETQYF. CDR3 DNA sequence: TGTGCCAGCAGCTTACGAACAGGGGAAGTGGAGACCCAGTACTTC.

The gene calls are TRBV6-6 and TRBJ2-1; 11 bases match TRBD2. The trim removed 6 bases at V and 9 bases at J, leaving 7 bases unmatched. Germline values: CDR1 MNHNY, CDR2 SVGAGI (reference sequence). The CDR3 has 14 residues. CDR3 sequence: CASSLAGGRSEQFF. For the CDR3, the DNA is TGTGCCAGCAGCTTAGCGGGAGGGAGGAGTGAGCAGTTCTTC.

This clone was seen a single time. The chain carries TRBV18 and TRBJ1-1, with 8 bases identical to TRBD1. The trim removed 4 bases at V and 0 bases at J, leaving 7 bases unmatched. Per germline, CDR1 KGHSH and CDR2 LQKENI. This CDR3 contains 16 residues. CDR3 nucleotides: TGTGCCAGCTCACAAGGACAGGGCCTCCTGAACACTGAAGCTTTCTTT. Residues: CASSQGQGLLNTEAFF.

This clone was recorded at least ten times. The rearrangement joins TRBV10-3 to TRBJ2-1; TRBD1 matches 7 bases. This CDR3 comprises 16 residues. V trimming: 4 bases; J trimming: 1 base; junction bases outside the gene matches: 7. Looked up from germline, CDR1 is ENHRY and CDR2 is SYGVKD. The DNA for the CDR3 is TGTGCCATCAGTGCCCCGACAGGGAATTCCTACAATGAGCAGTTCTTC. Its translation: CAISAPTGNSYNEQFF.

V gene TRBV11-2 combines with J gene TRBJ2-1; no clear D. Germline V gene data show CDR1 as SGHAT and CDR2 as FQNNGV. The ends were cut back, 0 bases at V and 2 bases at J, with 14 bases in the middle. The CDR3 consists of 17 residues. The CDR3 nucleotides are TGTGCCAGCAGCTTAGACCAGAGGCCCCCTCCCTACAATGAGCAGTTCTTC. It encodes CASSLDQRPPPYNEQFF.

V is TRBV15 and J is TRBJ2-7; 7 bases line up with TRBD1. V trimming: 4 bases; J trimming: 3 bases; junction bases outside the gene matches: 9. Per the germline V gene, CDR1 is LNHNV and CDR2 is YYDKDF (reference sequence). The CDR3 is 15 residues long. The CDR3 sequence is CATSTTGTVGYEQYF. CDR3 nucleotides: TGTGCCACCAGCACGACCGGGACAGTGGGCTACGAGCAGTACTTC.

The CDR3 DNA reads as TGTGCCAGCAGCCCACAGGGTGAGGGCACTGAAGCTTTCTTT. This translates into CASSPQGEGTEAFF. The chain employs TRBV7-3 and TRBJ1-1; D might be TRBD1 (6 bases). The CDR3 extends over 14 amino acids. CDR1 and CDR2 (germline): SGHTA, FQGTGA. Trimming stripped 5 bases from V and 4 bases from J, with 14 bases between.

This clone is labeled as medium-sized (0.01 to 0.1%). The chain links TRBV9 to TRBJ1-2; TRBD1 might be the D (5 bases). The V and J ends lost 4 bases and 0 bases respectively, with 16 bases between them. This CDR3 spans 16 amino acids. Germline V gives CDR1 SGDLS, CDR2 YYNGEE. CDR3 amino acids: CASSPGKGPPNYGYTF. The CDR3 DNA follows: TGTGCCAGCAGCCCAGGGAAGGGCCCCCCTAACTATGGCTACACCTTC.

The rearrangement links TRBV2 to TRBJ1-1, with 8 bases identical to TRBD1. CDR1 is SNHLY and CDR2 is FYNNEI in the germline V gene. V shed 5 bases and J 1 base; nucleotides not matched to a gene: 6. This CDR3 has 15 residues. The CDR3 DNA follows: TGTGCCAGCAGTCCCAGACAGGGGACGAACACTGAAGCTTTCTTT. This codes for CASSPRQGTNTEAFF.

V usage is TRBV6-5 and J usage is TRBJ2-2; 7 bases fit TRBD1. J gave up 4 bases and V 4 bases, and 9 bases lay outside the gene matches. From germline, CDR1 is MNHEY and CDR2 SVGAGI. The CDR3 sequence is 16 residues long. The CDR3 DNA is TGTGCCAGCAGTTCTAGAGACAGGGTCGGCACCGGGGAGCTGTTTTTT. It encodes CASSSRDRVGTGELFF.

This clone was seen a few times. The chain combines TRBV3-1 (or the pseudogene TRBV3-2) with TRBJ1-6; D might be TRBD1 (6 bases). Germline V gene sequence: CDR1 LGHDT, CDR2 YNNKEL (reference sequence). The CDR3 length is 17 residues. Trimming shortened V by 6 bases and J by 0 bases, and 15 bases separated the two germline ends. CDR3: CASRRNRASSYNSPLHF. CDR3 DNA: TGTGCCAGCAGACGGAACAGGGCCAGCTCCTATAATTCACCCCTCCACTTT.

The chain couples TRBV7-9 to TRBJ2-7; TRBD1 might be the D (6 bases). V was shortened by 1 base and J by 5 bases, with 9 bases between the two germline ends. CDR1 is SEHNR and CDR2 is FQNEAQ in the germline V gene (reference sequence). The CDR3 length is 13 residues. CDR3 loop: CASSLDTGNEQYF. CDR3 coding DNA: TGTGCCAGCAGCTTAGACACAGGGAACGAGCAGTACTTC. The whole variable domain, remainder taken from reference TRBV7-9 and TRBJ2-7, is DTGVSQNPRHKITKRGQNVTFRCDPISEHNRLYWYRQTLGQGPEFLTYFQNEAQLEKSRLLSDRFSAERPKGSFSTLEIQRTEQGDSAMYLCASSLDTGNEQYFGPGTRLTVT.